Sequencing of this T cell receptor beta chain was carried out in a study of OX40 agonist ivuxolimab in advanced cancers. Study overall: Patients' therapy was ivuxolimab, an antibody that acts as an agonist of OX40 (CD134).

The repertoire was sequenced with immunoSEQ multiplex PCR; TCRdb's copy has only in-frame clones and lacks some. The table includes tens of thousands of clones, 65% to 90% detected once. A remark on this clone: Antigen: not known.

Findings and limits, study-wide: Antigen specificity of clonally expanded peripheral T cells was not established. At doses 0.1 to 3.0 mg/kg, CD4+ and CD8+ clones expanded.

The CDR3 has 15 amino acids. J is TRBJ2-7 and V is TRBV21-1; the D call of TRBD2 is as the table states it, not checked on the DNA. TRBV21-1 is a pseudogene. This sequence was found in an adult with an advanced solid tumor such as melanoma, head and neck, liver or kidney cancer. Material: CD4+ or CD8+ T cells sorted from blood, obtained in a trial of the OX40 agonist ivuxolimab. CDR3 protein: CASSGGEGPTYEQYF. The CDR3 DNA follows: TGTGCCAGCAGCGGTGGGGAGGGGCCGACCTACGAGCAGTACTTC.